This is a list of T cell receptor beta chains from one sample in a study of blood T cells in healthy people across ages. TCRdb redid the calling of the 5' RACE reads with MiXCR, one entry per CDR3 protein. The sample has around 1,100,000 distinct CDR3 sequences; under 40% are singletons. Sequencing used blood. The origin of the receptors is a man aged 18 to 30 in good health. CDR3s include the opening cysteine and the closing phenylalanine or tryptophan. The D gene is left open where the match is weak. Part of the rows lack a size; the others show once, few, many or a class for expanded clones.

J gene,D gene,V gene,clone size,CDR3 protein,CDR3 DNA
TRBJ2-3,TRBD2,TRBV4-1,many,CASSRPSGDTDTQYF,TGCGCCAGCAGCCGGCCTAGCGGGGACACAGATACGCAGTATTTT
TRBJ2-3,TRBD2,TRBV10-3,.,CATLTGTDTSGGRHTETQYF,TGTGCCACCCTTACAGGGACGGACACTAGCGGGGGAAGGCACACAGAGACGCAGTATTTT
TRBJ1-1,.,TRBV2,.,CASSVRVEAFF,TGTGCCAGCAGTGTAAGGGTGGAAGCTTTCTTT
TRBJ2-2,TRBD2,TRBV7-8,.,CASSLGSGKMNTGELFF,TGTGCCAGCAGCTTAGGCAGCGGGAAAATGAACACCGGGGAGCTGTTTTTT
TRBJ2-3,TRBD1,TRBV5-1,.,CASSLWGQGTTSSTDTQYF,TGCGCCAGCAGCTTGTGGGGACAGGGTACAACCTCTAGCACAGATACGCAGTATTTT
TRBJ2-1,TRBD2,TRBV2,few,CASSASGNNEQFF,TGTGCCAGCAGCGCTAGCGGGAACAATGAGCAGTTCTTC
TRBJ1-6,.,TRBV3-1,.,CASSQAGTENSPLHF,TGTGCCAGCAGCCAGGCCGGGACGGAAAATTCACCCCTCCACTTT
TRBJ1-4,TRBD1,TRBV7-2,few,CASSSQRGGDEKLFF,TGTGCCAGCAGCTCCCAAAGAGGGGGCGATGAAAAACTGTTTTTT
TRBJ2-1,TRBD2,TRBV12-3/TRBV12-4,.,CASSSERGGYNEQFF,TGTGCCAGCAGTTCGGAGCGGGGGGGTTACAATGAGCAGTTCTTC
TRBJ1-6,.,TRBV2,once,CASKRDITGDSPLHF,TGTGCCAGCAAACGGGACATCACTGGGGATTCACCCCTCCACTTT
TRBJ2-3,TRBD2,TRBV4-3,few,CASSQHTSGDYPDTQYF,TGCGCCAGCAGCCAACATACTAGCGGGGACTACCCTGATACGCAGTATTTT
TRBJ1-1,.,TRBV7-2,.,CASSSQTAGTEAFF,TGTGCCAGCAGCTCACAAACAGCGGGCACTGAAGCTTTCTTT
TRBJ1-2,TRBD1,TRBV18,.,CASSPTGPYYGYTF,TGTGCCAGCTCACCGACAGGGCCATACTATGGCTACACCTTC
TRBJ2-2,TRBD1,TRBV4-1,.,CTSSQESGQGAGGELFF,TGCACCAGCAGCCAAGAATCGGGACAGGGGGCTGGCGGGGAGCTGTTTTTT
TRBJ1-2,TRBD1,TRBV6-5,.,CASSSPVTGVYGYTF,TGTGCCAGCAGTTCTCCTGTGACAGGGGTATATGGCTACACCTTC
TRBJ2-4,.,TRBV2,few,CASSEYREITIQYF,TGTGCCAGCAGTGAATACAGGGAGATCACCATTCAGTACTTC
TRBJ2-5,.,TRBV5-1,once,CASSWSGAPIATQYF,TGCGCCAGCAGCTGGTCGGGGGCACCTATCGCGACCCAGTACTTC
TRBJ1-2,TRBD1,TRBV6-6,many,CASSQAETGVDYGYTF,TGTGCCAGCAGTCAGGCAGAGACAGGGGTAGACTATGGCTACACCTTC
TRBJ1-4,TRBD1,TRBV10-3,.,CATQDRGNEKLFF,TGTGCCACCCAGGACAGGGGAAATGAAAAACTGTTTTTT
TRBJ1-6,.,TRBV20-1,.,CSAVSSRGYNSPPHF,TGCAGTGCTGTTTCCTCCAGGGGCTATAATTCACCCCCCCACTTT
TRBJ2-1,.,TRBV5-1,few,CASSGRTSRSYNEQFF,TGCGCCAGCAGCGGGAGGACATCACGTTCCTACAATGAGCAGTTCTTC
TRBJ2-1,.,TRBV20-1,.,CSARDRRGEQFF,TGCAGTGCTAGAGATAGGCGGGGTGAGCAGTTCTTC
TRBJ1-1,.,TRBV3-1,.,CASSSYRVGTEAFF,TGTGCCAGCAGCTCTTACAGGGTTGGCACTGAAGCTTTCTTT
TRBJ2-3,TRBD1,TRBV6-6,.,CASSSRDRGNTDTQYF,TGTGCCAGCAGTTCCCGGGACAGGGGTAACACAGATACGCAGTATTTT
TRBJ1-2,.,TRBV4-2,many,CASSQGTGGYTF,TGTGCCAGCAGCCAAGGGACTGGTGGCTACACCTTC
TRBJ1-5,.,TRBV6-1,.,CASSVQSGTYQPQHF,TGTGCCAGCAGTGTACAATCCGGGACATATCAGCCCCAGCATTTT
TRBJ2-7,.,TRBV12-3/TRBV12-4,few,CASSRGLFSDEQYF,TGTGCCAGCTCCAGGGGCCTCTTTTCCGATGAGCAGTACTTC
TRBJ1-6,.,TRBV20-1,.,CSARDHVSLHF,TGCAGTGCTAGAGATCACGTGTCTCTCCACTTT
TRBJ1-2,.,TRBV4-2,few,CASSQTGMGYTF,TGTGCCAGCAGCCAAACAGGGATGGGCTACACCTTC
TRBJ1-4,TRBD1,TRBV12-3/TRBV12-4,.,CASSPDRANEKLFF,TGTGCCAGCAGTCCGGACAGGGCAAATGAAAAACTGTTTTTT
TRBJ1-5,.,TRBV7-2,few,CASSLTGPSNQPQHF,TGTGCCAGCAGCTTGACGGGCCCTAGCAATCAGCCCCAGCATTTT
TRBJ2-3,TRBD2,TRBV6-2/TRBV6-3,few,CASRHRDYRTDTQYF,TGTGCCAGCAGGCACCGGGACTACCGCACAGATACGCAGTATTTT
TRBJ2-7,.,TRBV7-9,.,CASSLSVGGLTYEQYF,TGTGCCAGCAGCTTAAGTGTAGGAGGTCTAACCTACGAGCAGTACTTC
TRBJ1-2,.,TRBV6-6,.,CASSYSNTGSSYGYTF,TGTGCCAGCAGTTACTCGAATACAGGGTCTAGCTATGGCTACACCTTC
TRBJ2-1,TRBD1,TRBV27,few,CASSKRDRYNEQFF,TGTGCCAGCAGCAAACGGGACAGATACAATGAGCAGTTCTTC
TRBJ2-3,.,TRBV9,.,CASSRHPGTDTQYF,TGTGCCAGCAGTCGACACCCAGGGACAGATACGCAGTATTTT
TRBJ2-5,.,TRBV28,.,CASSPSGTPQETQYF,TGTGCCAGCAGTCCCAGCGGGACACCTCAAGAGACCCAGTACTTC
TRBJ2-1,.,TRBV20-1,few,CSARDPVSSYNEQFF,TGCAGTGCTAGAGACCCCGTGAGCTCCTACAATGAGCAGTTCTTC
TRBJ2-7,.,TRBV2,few,CASSEGLATTHEQYF,TGTGCCAGCAGTGAAGGGCTAGCAACGACCCATGAGCAGTACTTC
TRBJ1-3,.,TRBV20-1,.,CSAKRRVPGNTIYF,TGCAGTGCTAAACGCAGGGTCCCTGGAAACACCATATATTTT
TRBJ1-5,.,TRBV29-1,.,CSVAEGFSNQPQHF,TGCAGCGTCGCCGAGGGGTTCAGCAATCAGCCCCAGCATTTT
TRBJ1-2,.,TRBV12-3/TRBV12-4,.,CASSLDPGDLLGYTF,TGTGCCAGCAGTTTAGATCCGGGGGACCTCCTGGGCTACACCTTC
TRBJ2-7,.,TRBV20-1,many,CSARAGRSTYEQYF,TGCAGTGCTAGAGCAGGCAGAAGTACCTACGAGCAGTACTTC
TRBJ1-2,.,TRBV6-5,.,CASSSGVIGYTF,TGTGCCAGCAGTTCAGGGGTCATCGGCTACACCTTC
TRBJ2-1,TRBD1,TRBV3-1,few,CASSSSTGYNEQFF,TGTGCCAGCAGCTCCTCGACAGGGTACAATGAGCAGTTCTTC
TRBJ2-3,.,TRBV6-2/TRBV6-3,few,CASSDPRSESTDTQYF,TGTGCCAGCAGTGACCCCCGCAGTGAGAGCACAGATACGCAGTATTTT
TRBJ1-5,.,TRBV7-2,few,CASSLVATGGNQPQHF,TGTGCCAGCAGCTTAGTAGCGACAGGAGGCAATCAGCCCCAGCATTTT
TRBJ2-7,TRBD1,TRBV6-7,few,CASRNTGASYEQYF,TGTGCCAGCAGGAACACAGGGGCATCCTACGAGCAGTACTTC
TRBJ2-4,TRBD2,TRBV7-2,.,CARSTLAGGPLTKNIQYF,TGTGCCCGCAGCACTCTAGCGGGGGGCCCGCTGACCAAAAACATTCAGTACTTC
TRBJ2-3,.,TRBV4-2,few,CASSQGGTHTYTQYF,TGTGCCAGCAGCCAAGGCGGAACTCACACATATACGCAGTATTTT
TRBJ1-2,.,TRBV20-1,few,CSASRGNYGYTF,TGCAGTGCTAGTCGGGGGAACTATGGCTACACCTTC